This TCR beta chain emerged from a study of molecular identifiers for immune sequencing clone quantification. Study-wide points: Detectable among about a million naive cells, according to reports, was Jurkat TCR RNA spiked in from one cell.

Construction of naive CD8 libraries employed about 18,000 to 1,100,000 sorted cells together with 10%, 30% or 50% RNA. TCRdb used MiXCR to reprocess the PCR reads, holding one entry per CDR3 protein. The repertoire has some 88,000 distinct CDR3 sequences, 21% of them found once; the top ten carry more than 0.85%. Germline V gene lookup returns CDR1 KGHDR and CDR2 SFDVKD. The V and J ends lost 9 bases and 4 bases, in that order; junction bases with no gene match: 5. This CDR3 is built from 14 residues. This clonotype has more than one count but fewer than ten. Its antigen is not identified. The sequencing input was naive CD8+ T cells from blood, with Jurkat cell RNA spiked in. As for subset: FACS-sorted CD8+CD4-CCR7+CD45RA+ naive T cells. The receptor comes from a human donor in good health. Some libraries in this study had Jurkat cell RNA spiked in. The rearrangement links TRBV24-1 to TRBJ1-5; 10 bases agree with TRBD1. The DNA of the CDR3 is TGTGCCACCGGGGACAGGGGAAATAATCAGCCCCAGCATTTT. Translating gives CATGDRGNNQPQHF.